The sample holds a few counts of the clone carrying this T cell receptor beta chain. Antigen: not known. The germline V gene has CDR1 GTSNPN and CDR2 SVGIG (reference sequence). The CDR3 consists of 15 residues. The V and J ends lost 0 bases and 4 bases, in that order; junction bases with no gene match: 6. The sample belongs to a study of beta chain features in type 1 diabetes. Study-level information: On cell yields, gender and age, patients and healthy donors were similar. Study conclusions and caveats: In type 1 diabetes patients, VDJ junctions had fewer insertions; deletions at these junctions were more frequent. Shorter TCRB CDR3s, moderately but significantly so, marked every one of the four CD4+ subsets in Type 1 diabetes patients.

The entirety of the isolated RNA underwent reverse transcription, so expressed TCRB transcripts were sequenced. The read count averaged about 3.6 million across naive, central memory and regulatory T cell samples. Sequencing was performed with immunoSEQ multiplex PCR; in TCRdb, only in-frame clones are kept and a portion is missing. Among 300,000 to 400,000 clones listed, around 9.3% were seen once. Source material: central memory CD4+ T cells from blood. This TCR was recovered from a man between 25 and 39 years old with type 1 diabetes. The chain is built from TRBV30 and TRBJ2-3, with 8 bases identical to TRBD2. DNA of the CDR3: TGTGCCTGGAGTGTACGTGGCGGGGGGCCAGATACGCAGTATTTT. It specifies CAWSVRGGGPDTQYF.